This TCR beta chain derives from a study of PD-L1 blockade in urothelial cancer. Trimming at V came to 1 base and at J to 6 bases, leaving 6 bases not matched to a gene. The CDR3 extends over 15 amino acids. Germline V gene lookup returns CDR1 SEHNR and CDR2 FQNEAQ (reference sequence). Enrolled patients showed locally advanced or metastatic urothelial carcinoma. TCRdb keeps only in-frame clones here, not all; method: immunoSEQ multiplex PCR. The profile shows more than 45,000 clones, 70% to 90% of them singletons. Specimen: PBMCs, collected around atezolizumab (anti-PD-L1) treatment. The source of this sequence is a man between 60 and 75 years old with urothelial cancer. The chain combines TRBV7-9 with TRBJ2-7; 10 bases line up with TRBD2. The CDR3 region has the DNA TGTGCCAGCAGCTTAGAAGCGGGGGGGCCCGGCGAGCAGTACTTC. Translating it yields CASSLEAGGPGEQYF.